The present entry profiles one TCR beta chain with its context. Its antigen is not yet known. Within one base of it there is no much larger clone, and no base qualities were kept. CDR3 length: 15 amino acids, cysteine to phenylalanine. Only CDR3 DNA remains: 45 bases, in frame from the first base. In the germline V gene, CDR1 corresponds to MNHNS and CDR2 to SASEGT. The junction shows trimming of 4 bases on V and 2 bases on J, plus 13 bases between the germline ends. Every donor was a healthy Caucasian. The data stem from a study of identical twins (dated by TCRdb to 2015 to 2016). Concerning the study at large: TCR alpha and beta repertoires from monozygotic twins, unrelated adults of various ages and cord blood were deep-sequenced to test whether fetal clonotypes persist. Replicate twin experiments were performed at different times using different library preparation protocols to rule out contamination. General conclusions and limits of the study: Because the same donors could not be followed over many years, conclusions were based on cross-sectional statistical analysis. Recombination models systematically underestimated out-of-frame TCR alpha sharing in monozygotic twins but agreed with sharing between unrelated individuals. Compared with coincidental sharing between unrelated individuals, out-of-frame TCR alpha sequences shared between twins showed an excess of sequences with low generation probability. A weaker excess of twin sharing was found in beta out-of-frame sequences because the signal-to-noise ratio was lowered by fewer shared sequences. Invariant T cells such as MAIT and iNKT could partly confound zero-insertion analyses, though diverse VJ usage argued against this for most clonotypes. Fewer insertions were carried by abundant cord blood beta clonotypes; a weaker similar trend was observed in young adult naive repertoires, while no such trend was observed in memory repertoires.

To prepare the library, 5' RACE was applied. Sequencing was carried out with an Illumina HiSeq 2000. Template switching introduced a universal primer binding site; the final cDNA contained a unique molecular identifier, enabling accurate counting of TCR cDNA molecules. Specific primers in the conserved constant-segment region were used to synthesize first-strand cDNA for the TCR alpha and beta chains. To control for contamination, each cDNA library was double barcoded with a SMART-Mk sample barcode plus Illumina barcodes. TruSeq adapter sequences along with Illumina sample barcodes were introduced in two successive PCR steps. TCR alpha and beta cDNA libraries were sequenced on the Illumina HiSeq platform with custom primers. As for the original processing: MiGEC processed the raw reads to extract unique molecular identifiers, while MiXCR was used to determine the CDR3 positions. For each individual, recombination models were inferred using an EM algorithm with the repgenHMM and IGoR tools. The analysis of shared clonotypes was done with the tcR package in R, with sharing normalized by the product of cloneset sizes. To study raw recombination free of thymic and clonal selection effects, out-of-frame nonproductive sequences were analyzed. TCRdb reran the public reads through fastp at Q25 and MiXCR, keeping productive beta chains. When rows share a CDR3 protein, they turn into one entry using the most common DNA and genes. These V and J calls rely on TCRdb rather than the paper's analysis. Across this sample there are 1.5 million to 2 million distinct CDR3 sequences, with more than 30% seen only once. In total, the top ten clones hold about 0.25% of the sample.

The sequencing sample was made of cord blood. This TCR was recovered from a newborn girl in good health. The chain was built from TRBV6-1 and TRBJ2-3, and TRBD1 may be the D gene, going by 6 matching bases. In nucleotides, the sequence is TGTGCCAGCAGTGGGACCGGGACAAACACAGATACGCAGTATTTT. Translated, it gives CASSGTGTNTDTQYF.